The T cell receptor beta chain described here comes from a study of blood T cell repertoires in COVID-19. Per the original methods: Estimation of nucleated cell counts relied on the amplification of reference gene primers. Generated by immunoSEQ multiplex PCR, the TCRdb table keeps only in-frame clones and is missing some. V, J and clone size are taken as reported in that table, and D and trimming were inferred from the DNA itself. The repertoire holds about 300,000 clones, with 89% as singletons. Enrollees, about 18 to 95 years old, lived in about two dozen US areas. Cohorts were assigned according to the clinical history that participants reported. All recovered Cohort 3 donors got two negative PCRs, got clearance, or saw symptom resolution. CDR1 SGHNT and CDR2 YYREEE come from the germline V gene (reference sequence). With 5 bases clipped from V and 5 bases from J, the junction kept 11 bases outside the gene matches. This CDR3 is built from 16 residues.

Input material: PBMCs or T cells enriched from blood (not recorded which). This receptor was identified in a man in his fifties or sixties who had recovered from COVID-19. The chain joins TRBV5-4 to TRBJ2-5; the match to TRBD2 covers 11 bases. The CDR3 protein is CASSPKTSGSGETQYF. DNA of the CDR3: TGTGCCAGCAGTCCGAAAACTAGCGGGAGCGGGGAGACCCAGTACTTC.